This TCR beta chain comes out of a study of cytomegalovirus exposure and HLA in healthy donors. Study results and caveats: Whilst most TCR sequences proved rare, a subset of public TCRs occurred across many donors. Published work reported that the classifier diagnosed cytomegalovirus status with high specificity and sensitivity. The authors listed around 150 TCR beta chains as cytomegalovirus-associated.

The germline V and J ends were trimmed by 4 bases and 5 bases, with 7 bases remaining between them. This CDR3 is 11 amino acids long. Germline V gives CDR1 SQVTM, CDR2 ANQGSEA. Concerning this clone: Its antigen is currently unknown.

The primer mix had 60 Vbeta and 13 Jbeta primers. TCRdb's copy holds only in-frame clones and misses some; the assay was immunoSEQ multiplex PCR. This table has roughly 140,000 clones, around 86% appearing once. The TCR comes from a female donor in good health and CMV-seronegative. V and J are TRBV29-1 and TRBJ2-3; D gene uncertain. The sample comprised PBMCs. CDR3: CSVASRDTQYF. The CDR3 bases are TGCAGCGTTGCTTCTCGAGATACGCAGTATTTT.